This entry concerns a single T cell receptor beta chain. The record originates from a study of blood T cell repertoires in COVID-19. Across the study: The study drew acute and convalescent COVID-19 samples from the United States, Italy and Spain. The cDNA or gDNA used as material had been derived from T cells, B-cell-depleted T cells, or PBMCs.

Methods used by the authors: How many nucleated cells were present was estimated from reference gene primer amplification. TCRdb keeps only in-frame clones here, not all; method: immunoSEQ multiplex PCR. That table furnishes V, J and clone size, whereas the DNA furnished D and trimming. This table has roughly 100,000 clones, around 74% appearing once. The material sequenced was peripheral blood. The sequence was obtained from an older woman with acute or convalescent COVID-19.

DNA for the CDR3: TGTGCCAGCAGTTTAGAGGGACAGGGGGCCCGGGGCTACACCTTC. This sequence encodes CASSLEGQGARGYTF. V usage is TRBV27 and J usage is TRBJ1-2, with TRBD1 matching over 12 bases. Germline assignment: CDR1 MNHEY and CDR2 SMNVEV (reference sequence). This CDR3 has 15 amino acids. Losses at the gene ends were 2 bases for V and 8 bases for J; bases not matched to a gene: 6.